This T cell receptor (beta chain) stems from a study of blood T cells in healthy people across ages. Study at large: Capture via template switching afforded approximately one barcoded beta molecule per two T cells.

Note on this clonotype: What it binds is unknown.

The length of the CDR3 is 15 residues. Germline V gives CDR1 DFQATT, CDR2 SNEGSKA (reference sequence). With 1 base clipped from V and 5 bases from J, the junction kept 8 bases outside the gene matches. A second PCR of about 6 to 12 cycles used a sample-barcoded 5' primer and a J-beta primer mix. At least 3 million CDR3-containing paired-end reads were obtained per sample. TCRdb independently ran MiXCR on the 5' RACE reads; one entry per CDR3 protein. The sample has about 900,000 distinct CDR3 sequences, 40% to 60% seen once; the top ten hold 13%. Study outcomes and limitations: Fewer expanded clones and more diversity marked long-lived versus aged donors. It was held that diversity estimates obtained from one million T cells represented underestimates.

The chain joins TRBV20-1 to TRBJ2-1, with 7 bases lining up with TRBD2. This clonotype originated in a man under 40 in good health. Sequenced sample: blood. CDR3 residues: CSARGDSGAHNEQFF. The CDR3 DNA follows: TGCAGTGCTAGAGGAGACAGCGGGGCCCACAATGAGCAGTTCTTC.